The clone carrying this TCR beta chain rates as large (0.1 to 1%). The germline V and J ends were trimmed by 6 bases and 1 base, with 12 bases remaining between them. Germline V lookup: CDR1 SEHNR, CDR2 FQNEAQ (reference sequence). CDR3 length equals 14 residues. The entry originates in a study of OX40 agonist ivuxolimab in advanced cancers. Study overall: A partial response was reached by three patients: one with hepatocellular carcinoma and two with cutaneous melanoma.

Sequencing used immunoSEQ multiplex PCR; TCRdb keeps in-frame clones, though not all of them. This table holds 60,000 to 75,000 clones, 84% found once. The sequence came from an adult with an advanced solid tumor such as melanoma, head and neck, liver or kidney cancer. This material consisted of CD4+ or CD8+ T cells sorted from blood, taken in a trial of the OX40 agonist ivuxolimab. The J gene is TRBJ1-1, the V gene TRBV7-9, with D tentatively TRBD1 (5 bases). CDR3 region: CASRAGTGNTEAFF. The CDR3 DNA reads as TGTGCCAGCAGAGCGGGGACGGGGAACACTGAAGCTTTCTTT.